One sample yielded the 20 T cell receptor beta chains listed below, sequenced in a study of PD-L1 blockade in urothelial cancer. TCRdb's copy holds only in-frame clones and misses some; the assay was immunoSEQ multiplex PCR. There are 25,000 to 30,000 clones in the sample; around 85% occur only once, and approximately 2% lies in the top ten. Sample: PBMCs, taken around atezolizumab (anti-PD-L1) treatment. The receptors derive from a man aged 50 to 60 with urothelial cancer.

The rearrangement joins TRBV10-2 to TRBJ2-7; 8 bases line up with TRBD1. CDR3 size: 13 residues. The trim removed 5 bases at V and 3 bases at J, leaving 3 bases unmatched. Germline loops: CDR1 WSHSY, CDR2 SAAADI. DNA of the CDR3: TGCGCCAGCAGTAGGGACAGGTTCTACGAGCAGTACGTC. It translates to CASSRDRFYEQYV.

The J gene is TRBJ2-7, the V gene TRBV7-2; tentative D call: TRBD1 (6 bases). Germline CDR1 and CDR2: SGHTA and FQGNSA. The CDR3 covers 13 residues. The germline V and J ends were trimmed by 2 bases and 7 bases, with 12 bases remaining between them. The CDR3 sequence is CASSLQGSEEQYF. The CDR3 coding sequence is TGTGCCAGCAGCTTACAGGGGAGTGAGGAGCAGTACTTC. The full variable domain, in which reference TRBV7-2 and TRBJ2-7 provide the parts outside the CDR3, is GAGVSQSPSNKVTEKGKDVELRCDPISGHTALYWYRQSLGQGLEFLIYFQGNSAPDKSGLPSDRFSAERTGGSVSTLTIQRTQQEDSAVYLCASSLQGSEEQYFGPGTRLTVT.

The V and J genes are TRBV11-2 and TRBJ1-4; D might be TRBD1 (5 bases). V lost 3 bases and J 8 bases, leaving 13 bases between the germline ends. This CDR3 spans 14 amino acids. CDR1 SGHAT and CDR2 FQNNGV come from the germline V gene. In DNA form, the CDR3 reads TGTGCCAGCAGCTTTAGGGGAGGGGCAGAAAAACTGTTTTTT. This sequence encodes CASSFRGGAEKLFF.

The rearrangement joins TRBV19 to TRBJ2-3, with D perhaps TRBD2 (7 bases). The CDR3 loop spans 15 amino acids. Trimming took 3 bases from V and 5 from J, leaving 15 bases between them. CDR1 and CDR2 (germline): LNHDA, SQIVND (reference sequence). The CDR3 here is CASSMSGGRGDTQYF. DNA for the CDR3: TGTGCCAGTAGTATGTCCGGGGGGCGGGGAGATACGCAGTATTTT.

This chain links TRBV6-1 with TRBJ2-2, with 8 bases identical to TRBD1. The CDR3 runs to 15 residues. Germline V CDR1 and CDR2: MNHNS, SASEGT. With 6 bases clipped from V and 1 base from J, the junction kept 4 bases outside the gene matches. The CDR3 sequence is CASRPGTGNTGELFF. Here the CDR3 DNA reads TGTGCCAGCAGACCCGGGACAGGGAACACCGGGGAGCTGTTTTTT.

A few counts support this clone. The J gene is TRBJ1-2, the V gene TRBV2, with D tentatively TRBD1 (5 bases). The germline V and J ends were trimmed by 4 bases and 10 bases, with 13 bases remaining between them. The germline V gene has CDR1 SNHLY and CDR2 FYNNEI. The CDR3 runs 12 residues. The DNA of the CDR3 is TGTGCCAGCAGTGTCCTACAGGCTGACTACACCTTC. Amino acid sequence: CASSVLQADYTF.

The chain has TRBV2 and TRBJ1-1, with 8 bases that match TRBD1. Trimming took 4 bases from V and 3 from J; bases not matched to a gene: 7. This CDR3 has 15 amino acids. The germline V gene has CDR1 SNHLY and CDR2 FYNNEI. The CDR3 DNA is TGTGCCAGCAGTGGCAGACAGGGGATCGACACTGAAGCTTTCTTT. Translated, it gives CASSGRQGIDTEAFF.

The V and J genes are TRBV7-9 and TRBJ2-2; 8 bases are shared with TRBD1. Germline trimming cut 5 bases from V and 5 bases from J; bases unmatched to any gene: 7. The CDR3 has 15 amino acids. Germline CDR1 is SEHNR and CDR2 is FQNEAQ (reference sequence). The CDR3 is CASSAGTGSTGELFF. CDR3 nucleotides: TGTGCCAGCAGCGCCGGGACAGGTTCAACCGGGGAGCTGTTTTTT.

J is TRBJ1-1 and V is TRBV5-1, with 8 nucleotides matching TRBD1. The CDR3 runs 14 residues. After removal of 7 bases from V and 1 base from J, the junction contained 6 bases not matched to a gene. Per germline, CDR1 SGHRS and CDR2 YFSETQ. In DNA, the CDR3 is TGCGCCAGCCGACAGGGGAGTTCGAACACTGAAGCTTTCTTT. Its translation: CASRQGSSNTEAFF. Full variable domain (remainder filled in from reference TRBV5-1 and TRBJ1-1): KAGVTQTPRYLIKTRGQQVTLSCSPISGHRSVSWYQQTPGQGLQFLFEYFSETQRNKGNFPGRFSGRQFSNSRSEMNVSTLELGDSALYLCASRQGSSNTEAFFGQGTRLTVV.

The CDR3 here is CASRLLAGITDTQYF. CDR3 bases: TGCGCCAGCCGGTTACTAGCGGGGATCACAGATACGCAGTATTTT. The rearrangement joins TRBV5-1 to TRBJ2-3, with 10 bases that match TRBD2. CDR3 length: 15 residues. CDR1 is SGHRS and CDR2 is YFSETQ in the germline V gene. Losses at the gene ends were 7 bases for V and 2 bases for J; bases not matched to a gene: 7. Complete variable domain (other parts from reference TRBV5-1 and TRBJ2-3): KAGVTQTPRYLIKTRGQQVTLSCSPISGHRSVSWYQQTPGQGLQFLFEYFSETQRNKGNFPGRFSGRQFSNSRSEMNVSTLELGDSALYLCASRLLAGITDTQYFGPGTRLTVL.

CDR3: CASRMGTTTGELFF. CDR3 bases: TGTGCCAGCAGGATGGGGACAACGACCGGGGAGCTGTTTTTT. This chain uses TRBV2 with TRBJ2-2; D perhaps matches TRBD1 (6 bases). Germline-derived CDR1 and CDR2 are SNHLY and FYNNEI. Trimming stripped 6 bases from V and 5 bases from J, with 13 bases between. The CDR3 runs to 14 residues.

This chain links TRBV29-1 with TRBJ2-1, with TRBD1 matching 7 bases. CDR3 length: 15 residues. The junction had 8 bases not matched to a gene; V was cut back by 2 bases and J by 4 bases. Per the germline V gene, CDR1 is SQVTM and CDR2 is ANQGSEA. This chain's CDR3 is CSVELEGARYNEQFF. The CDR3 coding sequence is TGCAGCGTTGAACTTGAGGGGGCCCGATACAATGAGCAGTTCTTC.

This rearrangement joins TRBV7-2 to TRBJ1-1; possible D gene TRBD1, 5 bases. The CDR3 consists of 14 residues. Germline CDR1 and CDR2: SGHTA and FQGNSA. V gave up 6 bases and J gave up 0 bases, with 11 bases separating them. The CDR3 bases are TGTGCCAGCAGGGAGGGACGGTTGAACACTGAAGCTTTCTTT. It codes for CASREGRLNTEAFF.

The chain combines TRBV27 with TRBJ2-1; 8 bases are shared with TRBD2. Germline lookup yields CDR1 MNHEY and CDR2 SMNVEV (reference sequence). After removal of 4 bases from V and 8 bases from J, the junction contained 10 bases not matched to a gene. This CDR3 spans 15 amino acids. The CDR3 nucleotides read TGTGCCAGCAGTTACGGGACTAGTGGGTACGATGAGCAGTTCTTC. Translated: CASSYGTSGYDEQFF.

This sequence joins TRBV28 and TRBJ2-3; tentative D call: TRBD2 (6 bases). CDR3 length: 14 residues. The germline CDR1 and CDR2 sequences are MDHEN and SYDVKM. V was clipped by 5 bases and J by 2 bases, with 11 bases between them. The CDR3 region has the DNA TGTGCCAGCAGTCGTAGCGGAAACACAGATACGCAGTATTTT. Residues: CASSRSGNTDTQYF.

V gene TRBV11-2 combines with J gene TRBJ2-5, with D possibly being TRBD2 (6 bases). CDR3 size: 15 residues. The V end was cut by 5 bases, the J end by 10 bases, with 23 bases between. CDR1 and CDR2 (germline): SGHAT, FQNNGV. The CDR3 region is CASSPIRGAGHGQYF. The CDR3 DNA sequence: TGTGCCAGCAGCCCAATTCGCGGGGCCGGGCATGGCCAGTACTTC.

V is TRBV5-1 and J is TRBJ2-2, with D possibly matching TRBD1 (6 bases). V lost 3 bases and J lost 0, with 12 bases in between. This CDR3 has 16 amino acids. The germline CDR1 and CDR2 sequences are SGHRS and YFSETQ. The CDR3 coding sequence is TGCGCCAGCAGCTACCGACAGGACTCGAACACCGGGGAGCTGTTTTTT. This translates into CASSYRQDSNTGELFF.

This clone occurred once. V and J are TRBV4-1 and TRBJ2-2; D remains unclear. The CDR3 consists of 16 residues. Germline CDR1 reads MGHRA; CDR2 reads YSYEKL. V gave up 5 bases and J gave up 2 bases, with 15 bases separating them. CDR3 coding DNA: TGCGCCAGCAGCTCGCGAGTGGGCCAAAACACCGGGGAGCTGTTTTTT. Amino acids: CASSSRVGQNTGELFF.

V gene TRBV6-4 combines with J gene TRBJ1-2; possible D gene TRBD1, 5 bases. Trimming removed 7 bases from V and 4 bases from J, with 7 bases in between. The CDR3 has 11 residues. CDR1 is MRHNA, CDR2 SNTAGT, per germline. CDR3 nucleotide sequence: TGTGCCAGCAAAGGGGTCTATGGCTACACCTTC. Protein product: CASKGVYGYTF.

CDR3 sequence: CASSFGLAGGIETQYF. The CDR3 DNA reads as TGTGCCAGCAGCTTCGGGTTAGCGGGGGGGATAGAGACCCAGTACTTC. The chain recombines TRBV7-2 with TRBJ2-5; the match to TRBD2 covers 11 bases. Germline lookup yields CDR1 SGHTA and CDR2 FQGNSA. The CDR3 spans 16 residues. J lost 4 bases, V lost 3 bases, and 7 bases had no gene match.